Reported below is one T cell receptor beta chain. The data stem from a study of blood T cell repertoires in COVID-19. Turning to the study itself: Acute and convalescent COVID-19 samples came from the United States, Italy and Spain. In each case, the material was cDNA or gDNA derived from T cells, B-cell-depleted T cells, or PBMCs.

As originally analysed: Amplification with reference gene primers provided the estimates of nucleated cell counts. TCRdb's table, derived via immunoSEQ multiplex PCR, lists solely in-frame clones and lacks some. That table gives V, J and clone size, and the DNA gave D and trimming. The sample holds some 74,000 clones, around 88% seen once. Per the germline V gene, CDR1 is MNHEY and CDR2 is SVGEGT. V was clipped by 0 bases and J by 10 bases, with 7 bases between them. The CDR3 totals 12 residues. The V call is TRBV6-2 or TRBV6-3, the J call TRBJ2-1, with TRBD2 as a possible D gene (6 bases). The source material was peripheral blood. This sequence was found in a woman aged 80 or older with acute or convalescent COVID-19. CDR3 nucleotides: TGTGCCAGCAGTTACTCGACTAGGGAGCAGTTCTTC. It codes for CASSYSTREQFF.